A selection of T cell receptor beta chains follows, all from one sample in a study of blood T cell repertoires in COVID-19. Sequenced by immunoSEQ multiplex PCR; TCRdb stores in-frame clones only, minus some. The sample has around 230,000 clones; about four fifths are singletons. The sample comprised peripheral blood. The receptors here all came from a woman aged 40-49 years with active or convalescent COVID-19. Both conserved end residues are part of each CDR3. The D gene is left open where the match is weak. The size of a clone is reported for some rows only, either as once, few or many, or as a class for expanded clones.

D gene	V gene	CDR3 length	J gene	clone size	CDR3 protein
TRBD1	TRBV5-1	14	TRBJ2-5	-	CASSWGTAQETQYF
-	TRBV7-2	15	TRBJ1-1	-	CASSLYSTQNTEAFF
TRBD1	TRBV28	15	TRBJ1-5	-	CASSYDRGRDQPQHF
-	TRBV29-1	12	TRBJ1-5	-	CSVSGANQPQHF
TRBD2	TRBV6-2/TRBV6-3	15	TRBJ2-2	-	CASSLTSGVSGELFF
TRBD1	TRBV19	15	TRBJ1-4	-	CASSIGGQINEKLFF
-	TRBV18	13	TRBJ1-2	-	CASSADRYYGYTF
-	TRBV4-2	16	TRBJ2-7	few	CASSHPPAAQSYEQYF
TRBD2	TRBV11-3	15	TRBJ2-3	-	CASTTIGGRADTQYF
TRBD2	TRBV28	18	TRBJ2-5	-	CASSPTGLAGEWRETQYF
-	TRBV5-1	13	TRBJ2-1	-	CASSLGQTDEQFF
TRBD1	TRBV11-2	18	TRBJ2-3	-	CASSLRDRGDSQPDTQYF